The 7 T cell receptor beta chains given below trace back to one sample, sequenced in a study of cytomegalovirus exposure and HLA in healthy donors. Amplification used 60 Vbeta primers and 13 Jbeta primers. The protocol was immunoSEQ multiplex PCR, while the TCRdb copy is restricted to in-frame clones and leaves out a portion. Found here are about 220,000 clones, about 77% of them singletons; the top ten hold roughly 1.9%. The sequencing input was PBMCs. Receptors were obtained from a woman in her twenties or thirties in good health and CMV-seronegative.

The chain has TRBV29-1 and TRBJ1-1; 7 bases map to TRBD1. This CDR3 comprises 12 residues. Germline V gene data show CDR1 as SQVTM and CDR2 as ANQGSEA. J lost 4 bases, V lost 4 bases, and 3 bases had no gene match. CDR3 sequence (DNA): TGCAGCGTTGGACAGGGAAGCACTGAAGCTTTCTTT. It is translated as CSVGQGSTEAFF.

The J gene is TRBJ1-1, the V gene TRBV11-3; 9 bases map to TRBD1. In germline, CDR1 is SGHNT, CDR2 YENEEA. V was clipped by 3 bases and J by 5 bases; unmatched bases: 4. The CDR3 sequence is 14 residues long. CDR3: CASSLDRGRTEAFF. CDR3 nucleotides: TGTGCCAGCAGCTTGGACAGGGGTCGAACTGAAGCTTTCTTT. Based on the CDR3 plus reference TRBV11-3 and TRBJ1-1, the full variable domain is EAGVVQSPRYKIIEKKQPVAFWCNPISGHNTLYWYLQNLGQGPELLIRYENEEAVDDSQLPKDRFSAERLKGVDSTLKIQPAELGDSAVYLCASSLDRGRTEAFFGQGTRLTVV.

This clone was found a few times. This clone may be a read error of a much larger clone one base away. CDR3 region: CAGSLRTGHLPQPQHF. In DNA form, the CDR3 reads TGTGCCGGGAGTTTGAGGACAGGGCACCTTCCTCAGCCCCAGCATTTT. The chain combines TRBV30 with TRBJ1-5; TRBD1 aligns across 8 bases. The CDR3 spans 16 residues. Germline loops: CDR1 GTSNPN, CDR2 SVGIG (reference sequence). Based on the CDR3 plus reference TRBV30 and TRBJ1-5, the full variable domain is SQTIHQWPATLVQPVGSPLSLECTVEGTSNPNLYWYRQAAGRGLQLLFYSVGIGQISSEVPQNLSASRPQDRQFILSSKKLLLSDSGFYLCAGSLRTGHLPQPQHFGDGTRLSIL.

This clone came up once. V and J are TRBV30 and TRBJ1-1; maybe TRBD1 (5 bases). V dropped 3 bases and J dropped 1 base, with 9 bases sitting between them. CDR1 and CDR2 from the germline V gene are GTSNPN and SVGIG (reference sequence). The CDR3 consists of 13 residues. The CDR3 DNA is TGTGCCTGGAGGGGGGGGGAGAACACTGAAGCTTTCTTT. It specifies CAWRGGENTEAFF.

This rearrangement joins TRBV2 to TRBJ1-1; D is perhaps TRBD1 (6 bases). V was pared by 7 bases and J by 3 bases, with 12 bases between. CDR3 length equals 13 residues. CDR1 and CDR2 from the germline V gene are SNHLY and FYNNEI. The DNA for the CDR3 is TGTGCCAGCACTGGGGCAGGGGACACTGAAGCTTTCTTT. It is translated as CASTGAGDTEAFF.

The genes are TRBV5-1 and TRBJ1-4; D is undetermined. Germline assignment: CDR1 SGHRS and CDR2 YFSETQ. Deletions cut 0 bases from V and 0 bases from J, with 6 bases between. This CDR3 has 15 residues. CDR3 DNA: TGCGCCAGCAGCTTGGATAGATCAACTAATGAAAAACTGTTTTTT. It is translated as CASSLDRSTNEKLFF.

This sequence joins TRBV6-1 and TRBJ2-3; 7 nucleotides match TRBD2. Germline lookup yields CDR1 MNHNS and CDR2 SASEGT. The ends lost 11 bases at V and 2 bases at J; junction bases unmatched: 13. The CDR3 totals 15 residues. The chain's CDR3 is CAGARAGLFTDTQYF. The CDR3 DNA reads TGTGCCGGGGCGCGAGCGGGACTCTTCACAGATACGCAGTATTTT.